These T cell receptor beta chains were read from a single sample in a study of PD-L1 blockade in urothelial cancer. Assay: immunoSEQ multiplex PCR; the TCRdb copy retains only in-frame clones and omits some. The table lists 30,000 to 40,000 clones, about four fifths of them singletons, with roughly a sixth in the top ten. This specimen was PBMCs, taken around atezolizumab (anti-PD-L1) treatment. Receptors were obtained from a man in his fifties or sixties with urothelial cancer. Each CDR3 is given with its conserved first and last residue. The D gene is left open where the match is weak. Rows may omit the clone size; those that give it use once, few, many or a size class.

TRBD1	-	16	TRBV27	TRBJ1-4	TGTGCCAGCAGTCTTAGGGTGGCAACAGGGGATGAAAAACTGTTTTTT	CASSLRVATGDEKLFF
-	-	15	TRBV10-3	TRBJ2-3	TGTGCCACGGTAGGGGGGAGGGAGCGCACAGATACGCAGTATTTT	CATVGGRERTDTQYF
TRBD1	-	14	TRBV19	TRBJ2-2	TGTGCCAGTAGTGGGGACAGGGGGAGCGGGGAGCTGTTTTTT	CASSGDRGSGELFF
-	-	15	TRBV5-8	TRBJ1-5	TGTGCCAGCAGCTGGCGGGGCGGTAGCAATCAGCCCCAGCATTTT	CASSWRGGSNQPQHF
-	-	13	TRBV28	TRBJ1-2	TGTGCCAGCAGGGGGGGTGCTGAATATGGCTACACCTTC	CASRGGAEYGYTF
TRBD1	-	20	TRBV5-1	TRBJ2-6	TGCGCCAGCAGCTACTATGGACAGGGCAGGCCTAACTCTGGGGCCAACGTCCTGACTTTC	CASSYYGQGRPNSGANVLTF
-	-	15	TRBV28	TRBJ2-7	TGTGCCAGCAGCCCTAGCCACGGGACACAGTACGAGCAGTACTTC	CASSPSHGTQYEQYF
-	-	14	TRBV30	TRBJ2-1	TGTGCTTGGAGTAGGGTAGCGCGAGGGAATGAGCAGTTCTTC	CAWSRVARGNEQFF
TRBD1	-	15	TRBV28	TRBJ2-7	TGTGCCAGCAGCCGTGACAGGGGGCAGGTCCACGAGCAGTACTTC	CASSRDRGQVHEQYF
TRBD2	once	14	TRBV14	TRBJ2-1	TGTGCCAGCAGGCCACTAGCGGGATACAATGAGCAGTTCTTC	CASRPLAGYNEQFF
-	-	12	TRBV11-3	TRBJ2-1	TGTGCCAGCAGCTTAGCCGGGAATGAGCAGTTCTTC	CASSLAGNEQFF
TRBD2	few	17	TRBV4-2	TRBJ2-2	TGTGCCAGCAGCCAAGAAGGACTAGTAGGTGAGACCGGGGAGCTGTTTTTT	CASSQEGLVGETGELFF
TRBD1	once	14	TRBV19	TRBJ1-4	TGTGCCAGTAGTACAGGGACAGCTTCTGAAAAACTGTTTTTT	CASSTGTASEKLFF
-	-	13	TRBV7-2	TRBJ2-1	TGTGCCAGCAGCAAATCAGCGGACAATGAGCAGTTCTTC	CASSKSADNEQFF
-	-	12	TRBV7-9	TRBJ1-1	TGTGCCAGCAGCTTCCAGAACACTGAAGCTTTCTTT	CASSFQNTEAFF
-	-	11	TRBV11-2	TRBJ2-7	TGTGCCAGCAGTTCCCTAGGTGAGCAGTACTTC	CASSSLGEQYF
TRBD1	-	15	TRBV10-2	TRBJ1-5	TGCGCCAGCAGTTGGACAGGGGGGTACAATCAGCCCCAGCATTTT	CASSWTGGYNQPQHF
-	-	15	TRBV11-2	TRBJ2-1	TGTGCCAGCAGCTTAGACAGGGCTGCCTACAATGAGCAGTTCTTC	CASSLDRAAYNEQFF
-	-	14	TRBV5-1	TRBJ2-1	TGCGCCAGCAGCGTGGACAGCACATACAATGAGCAGTTCTTC	CASSVDSTYNEQFF
-	-	16	TRBV19	TRBJ1-6	TGTGCCAGTAGTATGGCCTCCCGTCTTCGCTCTTCACCCCTCCACTTT	CASSMASRLRSSPLHF
-	-	13	TRBV10-3	TRBJ1-1	TGTGCCATCAGTGAGTACAGAGAAACTGAAGCTTTCTTT	CAISEYRETEAFF
TRBD1	-	16	TRBV10-1	TRBJ1-5	TGCGCCAGCAGCGAACCAGAACAGGGGAGGAATCAGCCCCAGCATTTT	CASSEPEQGRNQPQHF
-	-	14	TRBV11-2	TRBJ1-1	TGTGCCAGCAGCTTACGGCAGGGTCAATCTGAAGCTTTCTTT	CASSLRQGQSEAFF
-	few	14	TRBV29-1	TRBJ2-2	TGCAGCGTTGGGGACATCTTGAACACCGGGGAGCTGTTTTTT	CSVGDILNTGELFF
TRBD2	-	16	TRBV5-1	TRBJ2-2	TGCGCCAGCAGCCCAAGGACTAGCGGGAAGGTCGGGGAGCTGTTTTTT	CASSPRTSGKVGELFF
TRBD1	-	14	TRBV27	TRBJ1-2	TGTGCCAGCAGTTTAGACAGGGGGCTTGCGGGCTACACCTTC	CASSLDRGLAGYTF
TRBD1	few	16	TRBV10-2	TRBJ2-1	TGCGCCAGCAGTGAGAGTGGGACAGGGGGCGGGAATGAGCAGTTCTTC	CASSESGTGGGNEQFF
TRBD2	-	16	TRBV9	TRBJ2-1	TGTGCCAGCAGCTCGCGGAGCCCGACTAGCTCCCATGAGCAGTTCTTC	CASSSRSPTSSHEQFF
TRBD1	-	15	TRBV5-4	TRBJ1-1	TGTGCCAGCAGCGAGCCGGGACAGGGAGGGGTTGAAGCTTTCTTT	CASSEPGQGGVEAFF
TRBD1	-	15	TRBV7-7	TRBJ2-2	TGTGCTAGCAGCAGAGACAGGGGGCCGAGCGGGGAGCTGTTTTTT	CASSRDRGPSGELFF
-	-	16	TRBV7-2	TRBJ1-3	TGTGCCAGCAGCTTACACCCGGGGGTTTCTGGAAACACCATATATTTT	CASSLHPGVSGNTIYF
TRBD1	-	16	TRBV5-6	TRBJ2-3	TGTGCCAGCAGCTTAGGACAGGGGGCGAGCACAGATACGCAGTATTTT	CASSLGQGASTDTQYF
-	few	14	TRBV9	TRBJ1-1	TGTGCCAGCAGCTTTGGACAGAGGAACACTGAAGCTTTCTTT	CASSFGQRNTEAFF
TRBD2	-	16	TRBV18	TRBJ2-5	TGTGCCAGCTCACCGCGGGGACTAGCGAACCAAGAGACCCAGTACTTC	CASSPRGLANQETQYF
TRBD1	-	15	TRBV6-6	TRBJ1-1	TGTGCCAGCAGTTACATGGGACAGGGGAACACTGAAGCTTTCTTT	CASSYMGQGNTEAFF
TRBD1	few	14	TRBV11-2	TRBJ1-1	TGTGCCAGCAGCTTAGTTACAGGGGTCACTGAAGCTTTCTTT	CASSLVTGVTEAFF
-	-	14	TRBV7-2	TRBJ2-5	TGTGCCAGCAGCTCACCAGGGGCCTCCGAGACCCAGTACTTC	CASSSPGASETQYF
-	few	16	TRBV28	TRBJ1-5	TGTGCCAGCAGGATGATAAGGACAGCGAGCAATCAGCCCCAGCATTTT	CASRMIRTASNQPQHF
-	-	16	TRBV6-6	TRBJ1-3	TGTGCCAGCAGTGCCGCGGGCACCAACTCTGGAAACACCATATATTTT	CASSAAGTNSGNTIYF
-	-	13	TRBV14	TRBJ2-7	TGTGCCAGCAGCCAAGTGTCAGTCTACGAGCAGTACTTC	CASSQVSVYEQYF
-	-	11	TRBV7-6	TRBJ2-1	TGTGCCAGCAGCACAGGGAATGAGCAGTTCTTC	CASSTGNEQFF
-	once	15	TRBV28	TRBJ2-1	TGTGCCAGCAGTCATAATCTTCCGGGGCGGGGTGAGCAGTTCTTC	CASSHNLPGRGEQFF
-	-	14	TRBV5-1	TRBJ1-5	TGCGCCAGCAGCTTGGCATCGGGTCGGCAGCCCCAGCATTTT	CASSLASGRQPQHF